A single sample is the source of the 23 T cell receptor beta chains below, sequenced in a study of T cell clonality in common variable immunodeficiency. Libraries were prepared by immunoSEQ multiplex PCR; TCRdb keeps only in-frame clonotypes and omits some of them. The sample yields 25,000 to 35,000 clones, without any singletons. The sequencing sample was made of peripheral blood mononuclear cells. These receptors originate from a person aged 18 to 70 in good health.

At least ten counts were recorded for this clone. One junction end does not reproduce the germline sequence, and a read error may be involved. Read coverage stops 3 residues before the CDR3 terminus; the germline J gene supplies the remainder. The chain links TRBV7-7 to TRBJ1-4; 11 bases align to TRBD1. Germline V gene lookup returns CDR1 SSHAT and CDR2 FNYEAQ (reference sequence). The CDR3 spans 15 residues. The part of the CDR3 DNA that was read is TGTGCTAGCAGCCCCGGACAGGGGGCGCATGAAAAA. This translates into CASSPGQGAHEK. Given in full, the CDR3 is CASSPGQGAHEKLFF.

The table lists this clone with many counts. The CDR3 end is not reached by the read, which stops 3 residues before it; the germline J gene fills it in. The chain is built from TRBV10-3 and TRBJ1-1; perhaps TRBD1 as D (6 bases). Germline V gene lookup returns CDR1 ENHRY and CDR2 SYGVKD. This CDR3 region has 15 residues. Trimming left V 1 base short and J 1 base short, with 10 bases between. Incomplete CDR3 DNA: TGTGCCATCAGTGAGTATTCACAGGGGAACACTGAA. Its translation is CAISEYSQGNTE. Given in full, the CDR3 is CAISEYSQGNTEAFF.

Many counts were recorded for this clone. The DNA ends 3 residues before the CDR3 does, and the rest of the CDR3 is filled in from the germline J gene. The chain recombines TRBV19 with TRBJ2-1; a possible D gene is TRBD1 (6 bases). V shed 6 bases and J shed 9 bases, with 9 bases lying between them. The CDR3 is 11 residues long. The germline CDR1 and CDR2 sequences are LNHDA and SQIVND (reference sequence). CDR3 DNA, as far as it was read: TGTGCCAGTAGAACAGGGAGTGAG. Translated, it gives CASRTGSE. The CDR3, in full, reads CASRTGSEQFF.

This clone was seen repeatedly, ten times or more. The read terminates 3 residues ahead of where the CDR3 ends, so the germline J gene completes it. The chain links TRBV7-2 to TRBJ2-3; 11 nucleotides align to TRBD2. Germline CDR1 and CDR2: SGHTA and FQGNSA. This CDR3 contains 15 residues. The J segment lost 5 bases and the V segment lost 2 bases, leaving 3 bases of the junction unmatched. The CDR3 spells CASSLTSGREDTQYF. The CDR3 DNA, read in part, is TGTGCCAGCAGCTTAACTAGCGGGAGAGAAGATACG.

Details on this clone: Read coverage stops 3 residues before the CDR3 terminus; the germline J gene supplies the remainder. The rearrangement joins TRBV2 to TRBJ2-3, with unresolved D. Deletions cut 0 bases from V and 8 bases from J, with 9 bases between. The germline gives CDR1 SNHLY, CDR2 FYNNEI. The length of the CDR3 is 13 residues. Partial CDR3 DNA: TGTGCCAGCAGTGAAGCGCCGGCAGGTACG. Translating it yields CASSEAPAGT. The full-length CDR3 reads as CASSEAPAGTQYF.

By share of the sample, this clone is medium-sized. The read is 3 residues too short to cover the CDR3 end, so that end is filled in from the germline J gene. The J gene is TRBJ2-2, the V gene TRBV4-2; TRBD2 agrees at 13 bases. With V trimmed by 4 bases and J by 4 bases, 18 bases remained unmatched. CDR3 size: 21 residues. Germline values: CDR1 LGHNA, CDR2 YNFKEQ. CDR3 amino acids: CASSPEPGLAGEVGRTGELFF. The part of the CDR3 DNA that was read is TGTGCCAGCAGCCCAGAGCCCGGACTAGCGGGAGAGGTGGGTCGCACCGGGGAG.

This clone has at least ten counts. The read comes to an end 3 residues before the CDR3 does, leaving the germline J gene to fill in the end. V is TRBV10-1 and J is TRBJ2-7; a weak D match, TRBD1 (5 bases). Germline V CDR1 and CDR2: WNHNN, SYGVQD (reference sequence). V lost 8 bases, J lost 6 bases, and 14 bases lay in between. This CDR3 contains 12 residues. The covered CDR3 bases are TGCGCCAGCTTGGGGCAGGGCGGCGAG. The encoded protein is CASLGQGGE. The whole CDR3 sequence is CASLGQGGEQYF.

Regarding this clone: From the germline J gene comes the end of the CDR3, since the read stops 3 residues before it. The rearrangement joins TRBV16 to TRBJ2-3; possibly TRBD1 for D (6 bases). Trimming removed 4 bases from V and 0 bases from J, with 14 bases in between. This CDR3 has 16 amino acids. The germline V gene has CDR1 KGHSY and CDR2 FQNENV. This CDR3 reads CASSPGRQASTDTQYF. The sequenced part of the CDR3 DNA is TGTGCCAGCAGCCCGGGAAGACAGGCTAGCACAGATACG.

Comments on this clone: A much larger clone lies one base from this, so it may be a read error. Read sequence stops 3 residues before the CDR3 end, and the germline J gene provides the missing end. The V gene is TRBV19, the J gene TRBJ2-2; D is tentatively TRBD1 or TRBD2 (5 bases each). The CDR3 is made up of 13 amino acids. Germline V lookup: CDR1 LNHDA, CDR2 SQIVND (reference sequence). This CDR3 reads CASSLRGFEKLFF. CDR3 DNA, as far as it was read: TGTGCCAGTAGTCTGAGGGGATTCGAAAAG.

This clone was seen many times. The read terminates 3 residues before the CDR3 end, so the remaining end is supplied by the germline J gene. This chain connects TRBV18 to TRBJ2-4; 9 nucleotides match TRBD2. Germline CDR1 and CDR2: KGHSH and LQKENI. The CDR3 extends over 12 amino acids. The DNA read from the CDR3 is TGTGCCAGCTCCGACTTAGCGGGAGAT. Translated: CASSDLAGD. The entire CDR3 protein is CASSDLAGDQYF.

This clone was detected many times. The observed sequence ends 3 residues before the CDR3 terminus, with the missing tail filled in from the germline J gene. The genes are TRBV6-1 and TRBJ1-1; D gene uncertain. Trimming cost V 0 bases and J 4 bases, with 9 bases left between them. Germline V gene lookup returns CDR1 MNHNS and CDR2 SASEGT. The CDR3 is made up of 14 amino acids. CDR3 sequence reads: CASSEATPGTEAFF. The sequenced part of the CDR3 DNA is TGTGCCAGCAGTGAAGCGACCCCGGGCACTGAA.

This clone was observed at least ten times. From the germline J gene comes the end of the CDR3, since the read stops 3 residues before it. The gene calls are TRBV2 and TRBJ1-1, with a tentative D call TRBD1 (5 bases). The V end lost 4 bases, the J end lost 6 bases, and 9 bases lay between the germline ends. The CDR3 sequence is 12 residues long. The germline V gene encodes CDR1 SNHLY and CDR2 FYNNEI. CDR3 residues: CASSAQAPEAFF. The sequenced CDR3 bases are TGTGCCAGCAGTGCACAGGCCCCTGAA.

This clone came up many times. The read gets to within 3 residues of the CDR3 end, and the germline J gene fills in the rest. This sequence joins TRBV12-3 or TRBV12-4 and TRBJ2-1, with 8 bases that match TRBD2. The ends lost 6 bases at V and 6 bases at J; junction bases unmatched: 13. This CDR3 comprises 16 residues. The sequenced CDR3 bases are TGTGCCAGCAGGCCCCGGGAGGGGAGTAGATCCAATGAG. This translates into CASRPREGSRSNE. From start to end, the CDR3 is CASRPREGSRSNEQFF.

This clone was counted many times. The CDR3 end is not reached by the read, which stops 3 residues before it; the germline J gene fills it in. The chain links TRBV20-1 to TRBJ2-3, with a tentative D call TRBD1 (6 bases). This CDR3 has 14 residues. V lost 2 bases to trimming and J lost 2 bases, with 11 bases between them. Germline CDR1 DFQATT, CDR2 SNEGSKA (reference sequence). Here the CDR3 reads CSARNDRITDTQYF. Partial CDR3 DNA: TGCAGTGCTAGAAATGACAGGATCACAGATACG.

CDR3 sequence reads: CASSGSVQGTEAFF. CDR3 bases read: TGTGCCAGCAGTGGCAGTGTACAGGGCACTGAA. The genes are TRBV2 and TRBJ1-1; a weak D match, TRBD1 (6 bases). With the read ending 3 residues before the CDR3 end, the germline J gene is used to fill in that end. This CDR3 is built from 14 residues. Germline CDR1 is SNHLY and CDR2 is FYNNEI. V was cut by 4 bases and J by 4 bases, with 13 bases left in between.

This clone was seen repeatedly, ten times or more. Read sequence stops 3 residues before the CDR3 end, and the germline J gene provides the missing end. The J gene is TRBJ1-2, the V gene TRBV30; no reliable D call. This CDR3 spans 11 amino acids. The V gene's germline CDR1 is GTSNPN and CDR2 SVGIG (reference sequence). V was trimmed by 4 bases and J by 2 bases, leaving 5 bases between them. The chain's CDR3 is CAWTVNYGYTF. The part of the CDR3 DNA that was read is TGTGCCTGGACAGTGAACTATGGC.

In this sample, this clone turned up many times. The CDR3 end is not reached by the read, which stops 3 residues before it; the germline J gene fills it in. The same CDR3 can be traced to other DNA sequences in this sample. This rearrangement joins TRBV30 to TRBJ1-3; TRBD1 is a possible D gene (5 bases). The CDR3 is 12 amino acids. Germline V gives CDR1 GTSNPN, CDR2 SVGIG (reference sequence). V lost 4 bases, J lost 2 bases, and 6 bases lay in between. Here the CDR3 reads CAWKQAGNTIYF. The DNA read from the CDR3 is TGTGCCTGGAAACAGGCTGGAAACACC.

This clone was seen at least ten times. The read finishes 3 residues shy of the CDR3 end, and the germline J gene is used to complete it. The chain has TRBV18 and TRBJ2-4; TRBD1 matches 7 bases. The CDR3 loop spans 16 amino acids. The V and J ends lost 6 bases and 5 bases, in that order; junction bases with no gene match: 13. The V gene's germline CDR1 is KGHSH and CDR2 LQKENI. The CDR3 bases that were read are TGTGCCAGCTCCCCTCCGACAGGGTTCCGGCAAAACATT. Its protein is CASSPPTGFRQNI. The entire CDR3 reads CASSPPTGFRQNIQYF.

This clone was seen ten or more times. The read stops 3 residues short of the end of the CDR3; the missing end is completed from the germline J gene. The V gene is TRBV7-3, the J gene TRBJ1-6; 7 bases fit TRBD1. V trimming: 3 bases; J trimming: 6 bases; junction bases outside the gene matches: 2. Germline V gives CDR1 SGHTA, CDR2 FQGTGA. CDR3 size: 14 residues. This CDR3 is CASSFGQANSPLHF. Partial CDR3 DNA: TGTGCCAGCAGCTTCGGACAGGCTAATTCACCC.

This clone was found many times. The sequenced fragment ends 3 residues before the CDR3 boundary, so the rest is inferred from the germline J gene. The chain combines TRBV30 with TRBJ1-6; D unresolved. Trimming removed 2 bases at V and 5 bases at J, with 7 bases between. CDR1 and CDR2 from the germline V gene are GTSNPN and SVGIG (reference sequence). This CDR3 region has 13 residues. The sequenced CDR3 bases are TGTGCCTGGAGTTTGGCGGATAATTCACCC. Amino acid sequence: CAWSLADNSP. The whole CDR3 reads CAWSLADNSPLHF.

This clone appeared many times. The read terminates 3 residues ahead of where the CDR3 ends, so the germline J gene completes it. The chain links TRBV5-1 to TRBJ1-2; 7 nucleotides align to TRBD1. V was pared by 0 bases and J by 5 bases, with 10 bases of the junction left unmatched. The germline V gene has CDR1 SGHRS and CDR2 YFSETQ. This CDR3 comprises 16 residues. The CDR3 sequence is CASSLGSVGTDYGYTF. CDR3 bases read: TGCGCCAGCAGCTTGGGATCTGTGGGGACAGATTATGGC.

This clone came up many times. The read terminates 3 residues ahead of where the CDR3 ends, so the germline J gene completes it. The rearrangement uses TRBV5-1 and TRBJ2-5; TRBD2 matches at 9 bases. Germline CDR1 and CDR2: SGHRS and YFSETQ. This CDR3 region has 14 residues. V gave up 5 bases and J gave up 2 bases; unmatched junction bases: 4. The CDR3 bases that were read are TGCGCCAGCAGAGGCGGGAGGGGGCAAGAGACC. Protein: CASRGGRGQET. The CDR3, in full, reads CASRGGRGQETQYF.

A remark on this clone: The sequence runs out 3 residues before the end of the CDR3; the remainder is reconstructed from the germline J gene. This chain links TRBV7-9 with TRBJ2-1, with 9 nucleotides matching TRBD2. Germline assignment: CDR1 SEHNR and CDR2 FQNEAQ (reference sequence). V lost 2 bases, J lost 5 bases, and 4 bases stayed unmatched. The CDR3 is made up of 15 amino acids. CDR3 residues: CASSLMTSGNNEQFF. The sequenced part of the CDR3 DNA is TGTGCCAGCAGCTTAATGACTAGCGGCAACAATGAG.